The 10 T cell receptor beta chains given below trace back to one sample, sequenced in a study of memory CD4+ T cells and cytomegalovirus serostatus. Assay used: immunoSEQ multiplex PCR; TCRdb lists only in-frame clones, some missing. This sample has under 100,000 clones, with 80% found just once. Single viable CD3+CD4+CD8-CD45RO+ cells were sorted as the memory CD4+ T cells. Source material: memory CD4+ T cells from blood. These receptors came from an adult in good health and CMV-seronegative.

The chain has TRBV2 and TRBJ1-1; TRBD1 matches at 7 bases. The germline CDR1 and CDR2 sequences are SNHLY and FYNNEI. V dropped 7 bases and J dropped 5; count of bases not matched to a gene: 10. The CDR3 has 14 amino acids. The chain's CDR3 is CASIPGTARTEAFF. DNA for the CDR3: TGTGCCAGCATCCCAGGGACAGCAAGGACTGAAGCTTTCTTT. Full variable domain (rest looked up from reference TRBV2 and TRBJ1-1): EPEVTQTPSHQVTQMGQEVILRCVPISNHLYFYWYRQILGQKVEFLVSFYNNEISEKSEIFDDQFSVERPDGSNFTLKIRSTKLEDSAMYFCASIPGTARTEAFFGQGTRLTVV.

The chain is built from TRBV7-2 and TRBJ2-3; D might be TRBD2 (7 bases). Germline assignment: CDR1 SGHTA and CDR2 FQGNSA. This CDR3 has 16 amino acids. Trimming removed 1 base from V and 1 base from J, with 12 bases in between. CDR3 residues: CASSLGGGHRTDTQYF. DNA of the CDR3: TGTGCCAGCAGCTTAGGGGGGGGACACCGCACAGATACGCAGTATTTT.

CDR3 DNA: TGTGCCAGCAGCAAATTAAAGGGATGCTATGGCTACACCTTC. Translation: CASSKLKGCYGYTF. J is TRBJ1-2 and V is TRBV21-1. TRBV21-1 is classified as a pseudogene. There are 14 residues in the CDR3.

This chain connects TRBV28 to TRBJ1-2; 8 positions match TRBD1. The ends lost 4 bases at V and 3 bases at J; junction bases unmatched: 7. CDR1 is MDHEN and CDR2 is SYDVKM in the germline V gene. The CDR3 is 15 residues long. CDR3 region: CASSSLPDRDYGYTF. CDR3 sequence (DNA): TGTGCCAGCAGTTCCCTCCCGGACAGGGACTATGGCTACACCTTC.

The rearrangement links TRBV5-1 to TRBJ2-3; 8 bases are shared with TRBD1. V trimming: 7 bases; J trimming: 4 bases; junction bases outside the gene matches: 5. The germline V gene has CDR1 SGHRS and CDR2 YFSETQ. CDR3 size: 13 residues. The CDR3 nucleotides are TGCGCCAGCTGGGCAGGGGGCGCAGATACGCAGTATTTT. Translation: CASWAGGADTQYF.

The V call is TRBV5-1, the J call TRBJ2-2; tentative D call: TRBD1 (6 bases). V gave up 0 bases and J gave up 1 base, with 13 bases separating them. The CDR3 extends over 17 amino acids. CDR1 is SGHRS, CDR2 YFSETQ, per germline. CDR3 nucleotides: TGCGCCAGCAGCTTGGCCGGCGCAGGGGTGAACACCGGGGAGCTGTTTTTT. Translating gives CASSLAGAGVNTGELFF.

This clone is a singleton in its sample. This sequence joins TRBV15 and TRBJ2-7; perhaps TRBD1 as D (5 bases). Trimming shortened V by 5 bases and J by 4 bases, and 18 bases separated the two germline ends. Germline V gene lookup returns CDR1 LNHNV and CDR2 YYDKDF (reference sequence). The CDR3 has 15 amino acids. CDR3 in amino acids: CATSSDPGIRYEQYF. The CDR3 region has the DNA TGTGCCACCAGCTCTGACCCAGGGATCAGGTACGAGCAGTACTTC.

The chain joins TRBV5-1 to TRBJ2-5, with D possibly matching TRBD1 (7 bases). V lost 4 bases and J 3 bases, leaving 13 bases between the germline ends. This CDR3 has 14 residues. The germline V gene has CDR1 SGHRS and CDR2 YFSETQ. The CDR3 DNA sequence: TGCGCCAGCAGCGTGGAGGGACAGAAAGAGACCCAGTACTTC. It yields the protein CASSVEGQKETQYF.

The chain employs TRBV5-1 and TRBJ1-4; the D is unclear. CDR3 length: 14 residues. In germline, CDR1 is SGHRS, CDR2 YFSETQ. V was clipped by 1 base and J by 6 bases, with 10 bases between them. For the CDR3, the DNA is TGCGCCAGCAGCTTGCCCGGGCCGGATGAAAAACTGTTTTTT. Amino acids: CASSLPGPDEKLFF. Full variable domain (remainder filled in from reference TRBV5-1 and TRBJ1-4): KAGVTQTPRYLIKTRGQQVTLSCSPISGHRSVSWYQQTPGQGLQFLFEYFSETQRNKGNFPGRFSGRQFSNSRSEMNVSTLELGDSALYLCASSLPGPDEKLFFGSGTQLSVL.

The J gene is TRBJ1-2, the V gene TRBV10-3, with 9 bases identical to TRBD1. CDR3 size: 15 residues. Germline CDR1 reads ENHRY; CDR2 reads SYGVKD. Losses at the gene ends were 5 bases for V and 8 bases for J; bases not matched to a gene: 12. The CDR3 here is CAISSNIQGAQGYTF. In DNA form, the CDR3 reads TGTGCCATCAGTTCCAACATACAGGGGGCGCAGGGCTACACCTTC.